This TCR beta chain was sequenced in a study of OX40 agonist ivuxolimab in advanced cancers. About the research overall: Checkpoint inhibitors had been given previously to roughly 40% of patients.

This clone was recorded a few times. What it binds is unknown. Study-wide points: Relatively little clonal expansion, among the lowest observed, appeared in partial responders at 0.1-3.0 mg/kg. Compared with CD4+, CD8+ T cells on average had more expanded clones.

Germline V gene lookup returns CDR1 SNHLY and CDR2 FYNNEI. V was shortened by 8 bases and J by 1 base, with 11 bases between the two germline ends. The CDR3 consists of 13 residues. Sequencing used immunoSEQ multiplex PCR; TCRdb keeps in-frame clones, though not all of them. The data hold around 35,000 clones, with 65% to 85% observed a single time. Researchers took blood at baseline, on cycle 4 day 1, and on cycle 7 day 1. This chain links TRBV2 with TRBJ1-2; D is ambiguous. The sequences come from CD4+ or CD8+ T cells sorted from blood, collected in a trial of the OX40 agonist ivuxolimab. This clonotype originated in an adult with an advanced solid tumor such as melanoma, head and neck, liver or kidney cancer. Here the CDR3 reads CASCKGHNYGYTF. CDR3 nucleotides: TGTGCCAGCTGTAAGGGCCATAACTATGGCTACACCTTC.